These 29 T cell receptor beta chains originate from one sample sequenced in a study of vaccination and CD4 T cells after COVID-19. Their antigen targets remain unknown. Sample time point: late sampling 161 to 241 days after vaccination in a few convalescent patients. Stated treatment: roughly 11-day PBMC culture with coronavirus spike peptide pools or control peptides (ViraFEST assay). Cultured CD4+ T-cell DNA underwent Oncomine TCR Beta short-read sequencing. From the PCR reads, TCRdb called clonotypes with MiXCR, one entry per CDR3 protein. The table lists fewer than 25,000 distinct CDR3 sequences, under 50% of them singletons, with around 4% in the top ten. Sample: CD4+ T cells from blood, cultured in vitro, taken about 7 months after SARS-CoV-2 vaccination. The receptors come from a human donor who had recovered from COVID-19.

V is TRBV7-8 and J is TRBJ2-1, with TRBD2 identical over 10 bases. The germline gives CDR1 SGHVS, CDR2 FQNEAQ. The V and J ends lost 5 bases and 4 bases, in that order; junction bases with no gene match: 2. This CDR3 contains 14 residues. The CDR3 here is CASSKREGYNEQFF. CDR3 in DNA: TGTGCCAGCAGCAAGCGGGAGGGATACAATGAGCAGTTCTTC.

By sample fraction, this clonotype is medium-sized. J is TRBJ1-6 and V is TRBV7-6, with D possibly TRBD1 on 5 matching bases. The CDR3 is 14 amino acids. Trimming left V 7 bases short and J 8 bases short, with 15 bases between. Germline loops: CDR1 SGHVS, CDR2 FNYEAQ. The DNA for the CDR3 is TGTGCCAGCAAGGTCGGGCCGGGGGATTCACCCCTCCACTTT. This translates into CASKVGPGDSPLHF.

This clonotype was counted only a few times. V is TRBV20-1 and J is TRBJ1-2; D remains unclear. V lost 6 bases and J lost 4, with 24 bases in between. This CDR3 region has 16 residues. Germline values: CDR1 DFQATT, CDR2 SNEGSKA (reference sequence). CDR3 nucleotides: TGCAGTGCCAAGGACGCAGGACTTTCCATATTCTATGGCTACACCTTC. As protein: CSAKDAGLSIFYGYTF.

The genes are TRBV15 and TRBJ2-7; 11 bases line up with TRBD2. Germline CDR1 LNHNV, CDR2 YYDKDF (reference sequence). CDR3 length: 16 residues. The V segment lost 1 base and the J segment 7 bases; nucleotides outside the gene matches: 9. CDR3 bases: TGTGCCACCAGCAGAGTGGGACTAGCGGATGGCACGGAGCAGTACTTC. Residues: CATSRVGLADGTEQYF.

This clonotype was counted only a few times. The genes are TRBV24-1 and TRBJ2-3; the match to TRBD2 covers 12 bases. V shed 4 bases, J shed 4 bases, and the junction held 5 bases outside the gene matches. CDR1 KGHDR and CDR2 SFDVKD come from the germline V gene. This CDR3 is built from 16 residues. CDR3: CATSDPSGRAADTQYF. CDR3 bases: TGTGCCACCAGTGACCCTAGCGGGAGGGCCGCAGATACGCAGTATTTT.

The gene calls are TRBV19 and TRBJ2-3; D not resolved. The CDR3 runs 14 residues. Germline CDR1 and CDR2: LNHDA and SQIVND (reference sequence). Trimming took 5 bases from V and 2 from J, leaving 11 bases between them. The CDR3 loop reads CASSPRAFTDTQYF. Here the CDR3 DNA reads TGTGCCAGTAGTCCCAGAGCCTTCACAGATACGCAGTATTTT.

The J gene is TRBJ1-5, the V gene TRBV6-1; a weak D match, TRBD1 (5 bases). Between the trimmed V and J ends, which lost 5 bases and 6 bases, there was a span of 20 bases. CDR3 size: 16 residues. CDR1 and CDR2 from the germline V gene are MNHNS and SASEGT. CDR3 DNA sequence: TGTGCCAGCAGTCTAATCCGGGACGGCGGTAGTCAGCCCCAGCATTTT. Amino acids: CASSLIRDGGSQPQHF.

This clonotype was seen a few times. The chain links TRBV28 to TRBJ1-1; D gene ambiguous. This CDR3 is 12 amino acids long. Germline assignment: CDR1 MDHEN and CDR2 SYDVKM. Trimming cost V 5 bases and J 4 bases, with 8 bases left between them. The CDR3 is CASSHHPTEAFF. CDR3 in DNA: TGTGCCAGCAGTCACCACCCCACTGAAGCTTTCTTT.

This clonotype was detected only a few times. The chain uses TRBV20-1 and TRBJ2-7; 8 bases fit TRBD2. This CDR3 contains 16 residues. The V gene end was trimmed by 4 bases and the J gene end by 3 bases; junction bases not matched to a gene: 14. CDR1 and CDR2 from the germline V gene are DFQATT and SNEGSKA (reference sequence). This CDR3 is CSATLTVAGLNYEQYF. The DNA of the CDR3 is TGCAGTGCTACCTTGACAGTAGCGGGACTTAACTACGAGCAGTACTTC.

Here the CDR3 reads CAISGTSGRPSSYEQYF. Here the CDR3 DNA reads TGTGCCATCAGTGGGACTAGCGGGAGGCCGAGCTCCTACGAGCAGTACTTC. V is TRBV10-3 and J is TRBJ2-7, with 14 nucleotides matching TRBD2. With 4 bases clipped from V and 0 bases from J, the junction kept 5 bases outside the gene matches. Looked up from germline, CDR1 is ENHRY and CDR2 is SYGVKD. The CDR3 totals 17 residues.

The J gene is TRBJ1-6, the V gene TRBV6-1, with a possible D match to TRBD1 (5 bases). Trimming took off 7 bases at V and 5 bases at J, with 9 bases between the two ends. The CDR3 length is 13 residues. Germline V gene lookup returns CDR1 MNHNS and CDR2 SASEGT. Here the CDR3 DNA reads TGTGCCAGCAACCAGGGTGATAATTCACCCCTCCACTTT. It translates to CASNQGDNSPLHF.

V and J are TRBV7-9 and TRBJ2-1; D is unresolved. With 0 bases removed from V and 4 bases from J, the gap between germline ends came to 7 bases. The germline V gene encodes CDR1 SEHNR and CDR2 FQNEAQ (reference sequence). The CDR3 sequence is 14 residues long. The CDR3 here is CASSLAVTYNEQFF. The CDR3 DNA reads TGTGCCAGCAGCTTAGCGGTTACTTACAATGAGCAGTTCTTC.

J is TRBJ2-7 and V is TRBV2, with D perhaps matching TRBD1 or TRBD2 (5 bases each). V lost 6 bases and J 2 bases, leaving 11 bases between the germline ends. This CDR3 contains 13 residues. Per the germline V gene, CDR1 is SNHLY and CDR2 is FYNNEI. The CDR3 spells CASRTGPTYEQYF. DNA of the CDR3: TGTGCCAGCAGAACGGGACCCACCTACGAGCAGTACTTC.

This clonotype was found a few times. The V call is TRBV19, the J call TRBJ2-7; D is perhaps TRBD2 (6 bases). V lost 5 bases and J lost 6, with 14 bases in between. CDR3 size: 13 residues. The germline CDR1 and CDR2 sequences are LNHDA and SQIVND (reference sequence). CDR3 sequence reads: CASSVSRRGEQYF. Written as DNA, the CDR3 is TGTGCCAGTAGTGTTAGCCGGAGGGGCGAGCAGTACTTC. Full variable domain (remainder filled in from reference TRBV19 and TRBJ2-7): DGGITQSPKYLFRKEGQNVTLSCEQNLNHDAMYWYRQDPGQGLRLIYYSQIVNDFQKGDIAEGYSVSREKKESFPLTVTSAQKNPTAFYLCASSVSRRGEQYFGPGTRLTVT.

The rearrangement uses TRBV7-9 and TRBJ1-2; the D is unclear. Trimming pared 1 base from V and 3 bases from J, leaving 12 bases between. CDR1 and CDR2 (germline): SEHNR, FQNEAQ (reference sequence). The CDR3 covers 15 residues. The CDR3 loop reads CASSLESLRDYGYTF. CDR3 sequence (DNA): TGTGCCAGCAGCTTAGAGAGCCTACGGGACTATGGCTACACCTTC.

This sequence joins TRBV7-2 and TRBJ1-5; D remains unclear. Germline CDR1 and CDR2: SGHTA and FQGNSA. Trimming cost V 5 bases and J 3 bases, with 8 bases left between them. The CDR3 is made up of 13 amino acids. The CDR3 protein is CASSPPNNQPQHF. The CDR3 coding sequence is TGTGCCAGCAGCCCCCCTAACAATCAGCCCCAGCATTTT.

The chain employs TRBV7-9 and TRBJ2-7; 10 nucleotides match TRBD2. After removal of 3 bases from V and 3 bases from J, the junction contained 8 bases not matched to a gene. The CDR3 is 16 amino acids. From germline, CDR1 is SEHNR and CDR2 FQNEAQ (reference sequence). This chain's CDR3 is CASSLVLAGADYEQYF. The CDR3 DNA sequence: TGTGCCAGCAGCTTGGTCCTAGCGGGAGCCGACTACGAGCAGTACTTC.

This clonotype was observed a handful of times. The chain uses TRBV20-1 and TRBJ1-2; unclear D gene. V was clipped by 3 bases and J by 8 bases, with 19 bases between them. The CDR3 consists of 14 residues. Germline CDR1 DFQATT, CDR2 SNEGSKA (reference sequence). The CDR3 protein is CSARETSRAGGYTF. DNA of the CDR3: TGCAGTGCTAGGGAGACCTCACGGGCCGGGGGCTACACCTTC.

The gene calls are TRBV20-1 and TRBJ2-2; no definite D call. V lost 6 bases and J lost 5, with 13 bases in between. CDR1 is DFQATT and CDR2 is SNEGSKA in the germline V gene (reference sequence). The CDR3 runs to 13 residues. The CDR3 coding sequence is TGCAGTGCCTACATTCAAGGTACCGGGGAGCTGTTTTTT. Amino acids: CSAYIQGTGELFF.

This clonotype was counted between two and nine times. The CDR3 protein is CATRDSRLLSSYNEQFF. CDR3 nucleotides: TGTGCCACCCGGGACTCGAGACTCTTAAGCTCCTACAATGAGCAGTTCTTC. The chain has TRBV15 and TRBJ2-1, with D possibly being TRBD2 (6 bases). CDR1 and CDR2 (germline): LNHNV, YYDKDF (reference sequence). Trimming shortened V by 8 bases and J by 0 bases, and 20 bases separated the two germline ends. The CDR3 consists of 17 residues.

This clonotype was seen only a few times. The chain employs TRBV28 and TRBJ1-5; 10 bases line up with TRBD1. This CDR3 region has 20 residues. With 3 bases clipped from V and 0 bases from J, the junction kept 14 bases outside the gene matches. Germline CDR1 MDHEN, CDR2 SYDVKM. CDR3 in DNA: TGTGCCAGCAGTTTCGCGGGACAGGGGACCAACTCGTATAGCAATCAGCCCCAGCATTTT. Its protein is CASSFAGQGTNSYSNQPQHF.

The CDR3 protein is CSLLADSSYEQYF. The CDR3 coding sequence is TGCAGCCTACTAGCGGACAGCTCCTACGAGCAGTACTTC. The chain combines TRBV20-1 with TRBJ2-7, with 8 bases fitting TRBD2. The CDR3 extends over 13 amino acids. Germline assignment: CDR1 DFQATT and CDR2 SNEGSKA (reference sequence).

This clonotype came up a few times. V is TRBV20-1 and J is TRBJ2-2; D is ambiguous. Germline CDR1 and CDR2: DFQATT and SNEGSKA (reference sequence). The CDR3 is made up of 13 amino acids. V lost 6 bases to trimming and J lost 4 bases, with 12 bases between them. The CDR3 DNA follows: TGCAGTGCCGACCCGTCGAGCACCGGGGAGCTGTTTTTT. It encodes CSADPSSTGELFF.

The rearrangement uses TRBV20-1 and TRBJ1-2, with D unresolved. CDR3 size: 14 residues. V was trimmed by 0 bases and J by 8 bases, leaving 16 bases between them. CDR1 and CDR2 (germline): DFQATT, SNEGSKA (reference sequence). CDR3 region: CSARDLVTWKGYTF. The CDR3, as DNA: TGCAGTGCTAGAGATTTGGTGACATGGAAAGGCTACACCTTC.

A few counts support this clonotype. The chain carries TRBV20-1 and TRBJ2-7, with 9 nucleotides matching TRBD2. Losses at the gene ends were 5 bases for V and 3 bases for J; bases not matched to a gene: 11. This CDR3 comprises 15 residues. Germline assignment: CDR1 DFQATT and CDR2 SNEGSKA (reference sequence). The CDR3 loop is CSASTSGRRSYEQYF. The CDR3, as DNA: TGCAGTGCTTCTACAAGCGGGAGGAGGAGCTACGAGCAGTACTTC.

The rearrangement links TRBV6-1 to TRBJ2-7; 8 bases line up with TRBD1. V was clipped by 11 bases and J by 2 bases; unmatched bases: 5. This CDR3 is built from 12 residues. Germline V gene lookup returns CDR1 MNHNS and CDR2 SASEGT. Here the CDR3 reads CACRTGTYEQYF. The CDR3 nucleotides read TGTGCCTGCCGGACAGGGACCTACGAGCAGTACTTC.

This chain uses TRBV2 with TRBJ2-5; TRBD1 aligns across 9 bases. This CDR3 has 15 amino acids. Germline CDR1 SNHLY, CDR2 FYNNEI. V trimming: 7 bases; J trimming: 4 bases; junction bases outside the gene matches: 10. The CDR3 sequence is CASNPQGAQGETQYF. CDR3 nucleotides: TGTGCCAGCAATCCACAGGGGGCGCAGGGAGAGACCCAGTACTTC. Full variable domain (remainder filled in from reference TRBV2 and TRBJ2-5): EPEVTQTPSHQVTQMGQEVILRCVPISNHLYFYWYRQILGQKVEFLVSFYNNEISEKSEIFDDQFSVERPDGSNFTLKIRSTKLEDSAMYFCASNPQGAQGETQYFGPGTRLLVL.

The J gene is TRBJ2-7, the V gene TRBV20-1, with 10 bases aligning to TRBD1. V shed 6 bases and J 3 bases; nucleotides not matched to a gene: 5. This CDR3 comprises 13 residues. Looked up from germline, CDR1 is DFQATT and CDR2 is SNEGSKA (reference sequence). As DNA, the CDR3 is TGCAGTGCCCAGGGGGACAGGGGCTACGAGCAGTACTTC. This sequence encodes CSAQGDRGYEQYF.

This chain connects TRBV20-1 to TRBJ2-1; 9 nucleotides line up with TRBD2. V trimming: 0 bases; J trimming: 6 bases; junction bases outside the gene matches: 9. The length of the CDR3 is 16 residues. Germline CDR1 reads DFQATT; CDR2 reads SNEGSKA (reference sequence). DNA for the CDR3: TGCAGTGCTAGAGAAGGGGCCGGGACTAGCCTCAATGAGCAGTTCTTC. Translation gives CSAREGAGTSLNEQFF.